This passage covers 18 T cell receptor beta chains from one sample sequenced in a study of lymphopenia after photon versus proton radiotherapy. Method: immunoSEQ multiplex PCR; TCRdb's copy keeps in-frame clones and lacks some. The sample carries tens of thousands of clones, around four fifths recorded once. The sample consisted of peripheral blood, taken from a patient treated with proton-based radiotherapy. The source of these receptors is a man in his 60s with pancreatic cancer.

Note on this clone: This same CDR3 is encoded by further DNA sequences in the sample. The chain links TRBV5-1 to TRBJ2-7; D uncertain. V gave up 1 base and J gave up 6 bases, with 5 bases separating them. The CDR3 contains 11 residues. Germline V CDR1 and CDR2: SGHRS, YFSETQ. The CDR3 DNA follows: TGCGCCAGCAGCTTGACCGGCGAGCAGTACTTC. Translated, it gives CASSLTGEQYF.

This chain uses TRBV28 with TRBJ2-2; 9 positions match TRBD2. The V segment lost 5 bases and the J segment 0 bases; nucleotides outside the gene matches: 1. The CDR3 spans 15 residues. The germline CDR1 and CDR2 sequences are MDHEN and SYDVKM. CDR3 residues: CASSLAGSNTGELFF. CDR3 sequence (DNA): TGTGCCAGCAGTCTAGCGGGATCGAACACCGGGGAGCTGTTTTTT.

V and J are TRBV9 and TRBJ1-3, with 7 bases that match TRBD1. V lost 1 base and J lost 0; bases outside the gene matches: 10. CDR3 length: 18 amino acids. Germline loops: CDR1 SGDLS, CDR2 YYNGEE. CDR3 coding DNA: TGTGCCAGCAGCGTATACGCGACAACAGGGGCCTCTGGAAACACCATATATTTT. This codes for CASSVYATTGASGNTIYF.

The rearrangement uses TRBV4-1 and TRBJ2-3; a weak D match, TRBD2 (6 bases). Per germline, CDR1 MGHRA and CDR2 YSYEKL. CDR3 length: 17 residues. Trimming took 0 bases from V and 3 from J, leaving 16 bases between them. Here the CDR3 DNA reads TGCGCCAGCAGCCAAGAAGGAGGGCCCGGTCGAACAGATACGCAGTATTTT. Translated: CASSQEGGPGRTDTQYF.

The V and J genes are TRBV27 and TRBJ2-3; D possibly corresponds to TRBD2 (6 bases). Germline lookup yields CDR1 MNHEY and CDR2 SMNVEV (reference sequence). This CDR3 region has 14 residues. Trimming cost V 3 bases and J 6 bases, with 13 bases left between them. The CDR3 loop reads CASSFREPTDTQYF. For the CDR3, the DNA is TGTGCCAGCAGTTTCCGGGAGCCGACGGATACGCAGTATTTT.

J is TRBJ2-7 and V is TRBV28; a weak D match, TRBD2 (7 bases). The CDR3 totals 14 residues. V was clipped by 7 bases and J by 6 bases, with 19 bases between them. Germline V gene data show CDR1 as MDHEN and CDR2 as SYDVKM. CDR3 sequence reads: CASTERGRGSEQYF. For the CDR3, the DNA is TGTGCCAGCACCGAGCGGGGCAGGGGAAGCGAGCAGTACTTC. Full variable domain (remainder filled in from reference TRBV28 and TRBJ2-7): DVKVTQSSRYLVKRTGEKVFLECVQDMDHENMFWYRQDPGLGLRLIYFSYDVKMKEKGDIPEGYSVSREKKERFSLILESASTNQTSMYLCASTERGRGSEQYFGPGTRLTVT.

The CDR3 loop reads CASSLDPGVRNEQYF. The DNA for the CDR3 is TGTGCCAGCAGCTTGGACCCAGGAGTTCGGAACGAGCAGTACTTC. This chain links TRBV5-4 with TRBJ2-7; no clear D gene. The V end lost 0 bases, the J end lost 5 bases, and 15 bases lay between the germline ends. The CDR3 sequence is 15 residues long. Germline lookup yields CDR1 SGHNT and CDR2 YYREEE (reference sequence).

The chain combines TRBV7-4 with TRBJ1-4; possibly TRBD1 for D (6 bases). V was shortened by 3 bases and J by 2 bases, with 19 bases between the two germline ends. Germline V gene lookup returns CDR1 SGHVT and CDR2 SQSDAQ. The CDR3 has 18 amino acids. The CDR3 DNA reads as TGTGCCAGCAGCTTGCTGCGACAGGTTTGGCTGACTAATGAAAAACTGTTTTTT. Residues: CASSLLRQVWLTNEKLFF.

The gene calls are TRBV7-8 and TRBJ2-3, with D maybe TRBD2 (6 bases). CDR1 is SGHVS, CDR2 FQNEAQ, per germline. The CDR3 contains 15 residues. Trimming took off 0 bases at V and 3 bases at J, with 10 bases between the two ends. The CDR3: CASSLARGTTDTQYF. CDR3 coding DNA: TGTGCCAGCAGCTTAGCTCGCGGGACTACAGATACGCAGTATTTT.

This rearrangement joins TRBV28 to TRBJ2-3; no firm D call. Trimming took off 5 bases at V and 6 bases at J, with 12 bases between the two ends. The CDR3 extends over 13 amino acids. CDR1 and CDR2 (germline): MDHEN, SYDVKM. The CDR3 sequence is CASSPSLGDTQYF. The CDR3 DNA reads TGTGCCAGCAGTCCCTCCCTCGGGGATACGCAGTATTTT.

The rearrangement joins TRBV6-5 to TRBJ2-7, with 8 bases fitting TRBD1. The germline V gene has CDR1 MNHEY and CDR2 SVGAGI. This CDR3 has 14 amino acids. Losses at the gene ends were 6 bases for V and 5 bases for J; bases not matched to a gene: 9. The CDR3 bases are TGTGCCAGCAGATTGACAGGGGCGATCCACGAGCAGTACTTC. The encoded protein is CASRLTGAIHEQYF.

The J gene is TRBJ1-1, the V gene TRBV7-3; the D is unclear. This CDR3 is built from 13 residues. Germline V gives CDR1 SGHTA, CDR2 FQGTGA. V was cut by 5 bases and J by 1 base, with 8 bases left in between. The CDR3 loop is CASSHEANTEAFF. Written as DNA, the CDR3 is TGTGCCAGCAGCCATGAGGCGAACACTGAAGCTTTCTTT.

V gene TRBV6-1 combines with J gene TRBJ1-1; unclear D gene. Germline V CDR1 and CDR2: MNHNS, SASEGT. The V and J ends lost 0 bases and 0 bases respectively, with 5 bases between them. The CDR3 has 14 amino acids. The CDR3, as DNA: TGTGCCAGCAGTGAAGCGAGAGTGAACACTGAAGCTTTCTTT. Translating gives CASSEARVNTEAFF.

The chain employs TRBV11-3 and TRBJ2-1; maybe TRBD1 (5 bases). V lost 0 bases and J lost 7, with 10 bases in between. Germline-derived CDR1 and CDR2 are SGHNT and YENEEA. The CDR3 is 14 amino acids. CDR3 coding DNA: TGTGCCAGCAGCTTAGATGGGGCGGAAAATGAGCAGTTCTTC. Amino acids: CASSLDGAENEQFF. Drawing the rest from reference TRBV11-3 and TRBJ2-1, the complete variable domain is EAGVVQSPRYKIIEKKQPVAFWCNPISGHNTLYWYLQNLGQGPELLIRYENEEAVDDSQLPKDRFSAERLKGVDSTLKIQPAELGDSAVYLCASSLDGAENEQFFGPGTRLTVL.

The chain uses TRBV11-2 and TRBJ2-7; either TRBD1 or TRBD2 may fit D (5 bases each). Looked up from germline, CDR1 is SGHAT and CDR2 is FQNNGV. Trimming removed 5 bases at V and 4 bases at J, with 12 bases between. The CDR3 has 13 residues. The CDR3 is CASSQVGVYEQYF. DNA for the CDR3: TGTGCCAGCAGCCAAGTGGGGGTTTACGAGCAGTACTTC.

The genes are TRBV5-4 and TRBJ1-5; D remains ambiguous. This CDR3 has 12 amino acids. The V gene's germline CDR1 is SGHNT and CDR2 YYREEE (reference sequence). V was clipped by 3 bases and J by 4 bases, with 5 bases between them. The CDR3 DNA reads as TGTGCCAGCAGCTCACCGAATCAGCCCCAGCATTTT. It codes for CASSSPNQPQHF.

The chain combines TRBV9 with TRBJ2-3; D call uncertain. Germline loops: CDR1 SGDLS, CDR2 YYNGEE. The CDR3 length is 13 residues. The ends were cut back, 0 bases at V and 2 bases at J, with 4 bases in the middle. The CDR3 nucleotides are TGTGCCAGCAGCGTAGCTCACACAGATACGCAGTATTTT. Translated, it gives CASSVAHTDTQYF.

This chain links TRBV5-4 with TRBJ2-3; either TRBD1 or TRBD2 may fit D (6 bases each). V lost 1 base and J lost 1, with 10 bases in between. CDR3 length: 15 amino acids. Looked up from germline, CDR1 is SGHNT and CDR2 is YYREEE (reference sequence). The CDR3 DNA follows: TGTGCCAGCAGCTTGAGGGGGGTAGGCACAGATACGCAGTATTTT. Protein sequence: CASSLRGVGTDTQYF.